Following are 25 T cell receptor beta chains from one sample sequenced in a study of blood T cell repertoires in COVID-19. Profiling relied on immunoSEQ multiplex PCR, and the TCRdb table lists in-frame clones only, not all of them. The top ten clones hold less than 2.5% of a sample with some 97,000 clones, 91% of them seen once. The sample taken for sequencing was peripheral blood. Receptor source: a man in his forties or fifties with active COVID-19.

CDR3 amino acids: CASSQDIGESATNEKLFF. Written as DNA, the CDR3 is TGTGCCAGCAGCCAAGATATCGGAGAGAGTGCAACTAATGAAAAACTGTTTTTT. The J gene is TRBJ1-4, the V gene TRBV3-1 (or the pseudogene TRBV3-2); D ambiguous. Germline lookup yields CDR1 LGHDT and CDR2 YNNKEL (reference sequence). The CDR3 is 18 amino acids. V dropped 0 bases and J dropped 0 bases, with 14 bases sitting between them.

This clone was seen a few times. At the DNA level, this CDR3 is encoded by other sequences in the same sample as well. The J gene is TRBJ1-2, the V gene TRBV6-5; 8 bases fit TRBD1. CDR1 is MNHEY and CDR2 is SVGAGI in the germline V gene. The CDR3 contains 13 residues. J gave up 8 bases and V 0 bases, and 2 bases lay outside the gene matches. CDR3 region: CASSYSTGDGYTF. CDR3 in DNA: TGTGCCAGCAGTTACTCGACAGGGGACGGCTACACCTTC.

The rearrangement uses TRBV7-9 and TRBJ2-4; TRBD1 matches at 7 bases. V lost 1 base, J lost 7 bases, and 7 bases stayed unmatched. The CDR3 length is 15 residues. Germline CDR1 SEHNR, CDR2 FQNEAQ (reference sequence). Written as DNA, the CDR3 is TGTGCCAGCAGCTTAGGAACAGGGGCAACGAACATTCAGTACTTC. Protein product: CASSLGTGATNIQYF. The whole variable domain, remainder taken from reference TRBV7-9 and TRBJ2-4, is DTGVSQNPRHKITKRGQNVTFRCDPISEHNRLYWYRQTLGQGPEFLTYFQNEAQLEKSRLLSDRFSAERPKGSFSTLEIQRTEQGDSAMYLCASSLGTGATNIQYFGAGTRLSVL.

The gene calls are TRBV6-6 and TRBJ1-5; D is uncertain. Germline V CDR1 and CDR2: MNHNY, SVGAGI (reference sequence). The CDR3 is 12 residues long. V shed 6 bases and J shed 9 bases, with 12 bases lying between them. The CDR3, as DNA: TGTGCCAGCAGCACCCCTACGGGGCCCCAGCATTTT. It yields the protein CASSTPTGPQHF.

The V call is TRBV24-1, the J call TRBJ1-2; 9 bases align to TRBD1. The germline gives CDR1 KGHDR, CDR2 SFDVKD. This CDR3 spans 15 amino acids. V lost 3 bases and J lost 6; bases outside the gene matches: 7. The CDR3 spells CATSDPTGGGNGYTF. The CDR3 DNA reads TGTGCCACCAGTGATCCCACAGGGGGCGGGAATGGCTACACCTTC.

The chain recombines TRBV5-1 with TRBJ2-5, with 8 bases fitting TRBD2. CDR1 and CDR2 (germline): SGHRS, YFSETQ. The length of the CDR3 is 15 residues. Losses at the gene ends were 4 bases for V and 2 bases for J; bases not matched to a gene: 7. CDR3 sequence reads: CASSNDGTRQETQYF. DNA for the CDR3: TGCGCCAGCAGCAACGACGGGACTAGACAAGAGACCCAGTACTTC.

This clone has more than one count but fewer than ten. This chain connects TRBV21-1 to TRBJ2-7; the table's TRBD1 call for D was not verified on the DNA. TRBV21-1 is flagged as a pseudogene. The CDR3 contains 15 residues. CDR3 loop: CASTNPGQGDHEQYV. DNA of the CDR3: TGTGCCAGCACCAACCCGGGACAGGGGGACCACGAGCAGTACGTC.

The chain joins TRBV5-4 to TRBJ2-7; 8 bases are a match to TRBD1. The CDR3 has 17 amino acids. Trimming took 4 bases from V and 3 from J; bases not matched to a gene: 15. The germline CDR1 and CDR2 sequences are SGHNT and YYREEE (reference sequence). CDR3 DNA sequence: TGTGCCAGCAGCCCCCACGGCGGACAGGGCGGGTACTACGAGCAGTACGTC. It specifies CASSPHGGQGGYYEQYV.

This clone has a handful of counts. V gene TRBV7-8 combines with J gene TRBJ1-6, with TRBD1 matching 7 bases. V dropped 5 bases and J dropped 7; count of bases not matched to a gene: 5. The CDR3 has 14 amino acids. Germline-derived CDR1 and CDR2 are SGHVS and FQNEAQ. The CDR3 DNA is TGTGCCAGCAGCAGGACAGGCGGGAATTCACCCCTCCACTTT. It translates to CASSRTGGNSPLHF.

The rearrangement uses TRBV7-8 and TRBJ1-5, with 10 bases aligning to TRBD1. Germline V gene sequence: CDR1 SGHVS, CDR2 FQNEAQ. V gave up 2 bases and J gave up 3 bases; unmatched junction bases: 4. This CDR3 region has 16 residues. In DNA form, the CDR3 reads TGTGCCAGCAGCTTATGGGACAGGGGTGACAATCAGCCCCAGCATTTT. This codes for CASSLWDRGDNQPQHF.

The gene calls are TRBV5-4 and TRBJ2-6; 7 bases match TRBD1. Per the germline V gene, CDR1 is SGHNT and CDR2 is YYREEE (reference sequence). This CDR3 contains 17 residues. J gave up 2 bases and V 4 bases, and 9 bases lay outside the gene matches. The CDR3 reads CASSPQQGKTGANVLTF. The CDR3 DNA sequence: TGTGCCAGCAGCCCGCAACAGGGGAAGACTGGGGCCAACGTCCTGACTTTC.

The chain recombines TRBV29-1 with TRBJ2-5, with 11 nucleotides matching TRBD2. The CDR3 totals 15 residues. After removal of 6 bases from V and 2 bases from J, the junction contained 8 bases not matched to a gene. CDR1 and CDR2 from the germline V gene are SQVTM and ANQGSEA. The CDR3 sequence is CSVTRTSGQQETQYF. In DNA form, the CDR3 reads TGCAGCGTCACTCGGACTAGCGGGCAGCAAGAGACCCAGTACTTC.

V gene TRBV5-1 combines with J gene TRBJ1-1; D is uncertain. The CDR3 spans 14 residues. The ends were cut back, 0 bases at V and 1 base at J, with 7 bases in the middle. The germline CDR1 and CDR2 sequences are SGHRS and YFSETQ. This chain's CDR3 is CASSLGPRNTEAFF. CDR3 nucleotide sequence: TGCGCCAGCAGCTTGGGGCCACGGAACACTGAAGCTTTCTTT.

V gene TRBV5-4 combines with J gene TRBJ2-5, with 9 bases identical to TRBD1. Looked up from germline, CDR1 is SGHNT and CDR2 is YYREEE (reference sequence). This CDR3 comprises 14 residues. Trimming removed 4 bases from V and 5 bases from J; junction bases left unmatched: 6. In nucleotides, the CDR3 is TGTGCCAGCAGCGCCGTGGACAGGGGTGAGACCCAGTACTTC. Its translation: CASSAVDRGETQYF.

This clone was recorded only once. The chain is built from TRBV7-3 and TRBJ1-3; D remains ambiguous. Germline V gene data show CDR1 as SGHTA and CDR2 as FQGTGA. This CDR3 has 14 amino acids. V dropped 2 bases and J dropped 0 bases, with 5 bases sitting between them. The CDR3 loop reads CASSLGSSGNTIYF. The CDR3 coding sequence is TGTGCCAGCAGCTTAGGCAGCTCTGGAAACACCATATATTTT.

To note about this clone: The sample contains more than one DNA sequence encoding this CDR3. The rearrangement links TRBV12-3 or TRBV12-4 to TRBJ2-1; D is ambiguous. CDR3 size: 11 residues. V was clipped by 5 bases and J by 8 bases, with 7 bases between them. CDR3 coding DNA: TGTGCCAGCAGTCCACGGGATGAGCAGTTCTTC. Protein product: CASSPRDEQFF.

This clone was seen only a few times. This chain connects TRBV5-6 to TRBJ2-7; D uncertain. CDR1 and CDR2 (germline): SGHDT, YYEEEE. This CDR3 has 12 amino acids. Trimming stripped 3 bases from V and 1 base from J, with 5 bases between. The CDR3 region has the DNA TGTGCCAGCAGCTCAAAATCCTACGAGCAGTACTTC. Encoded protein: CASSSKSYEQYF.

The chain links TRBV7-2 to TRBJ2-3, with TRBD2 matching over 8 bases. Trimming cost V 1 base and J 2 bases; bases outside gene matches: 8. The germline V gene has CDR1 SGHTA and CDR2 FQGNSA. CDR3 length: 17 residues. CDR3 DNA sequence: TGTGCCAGCAGCTTAGGCCTGCTAGCGGGCCTCACAGATACGCAGTATTTT. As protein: CASSLGLLAGLTDTQYF.

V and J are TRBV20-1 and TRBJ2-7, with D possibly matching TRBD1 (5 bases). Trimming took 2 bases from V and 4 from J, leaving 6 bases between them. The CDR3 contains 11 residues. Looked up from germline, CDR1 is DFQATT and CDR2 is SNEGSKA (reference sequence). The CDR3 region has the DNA TGCAGTGCTAGACAGGGTTACGAGCAGTACTTC. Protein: CSARQGYEQYF.

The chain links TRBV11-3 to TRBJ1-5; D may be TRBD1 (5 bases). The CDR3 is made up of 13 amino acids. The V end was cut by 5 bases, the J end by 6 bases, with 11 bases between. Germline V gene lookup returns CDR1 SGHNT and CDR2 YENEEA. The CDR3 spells CASSRGPGQPQHF. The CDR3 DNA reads TGTGCCAGCAGCAGGGGTCCCGGTCAGCCCCAGCATTTT.

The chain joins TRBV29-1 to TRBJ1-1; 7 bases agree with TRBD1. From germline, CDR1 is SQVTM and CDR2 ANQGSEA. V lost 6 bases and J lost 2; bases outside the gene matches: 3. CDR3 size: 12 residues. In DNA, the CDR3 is TGCAGCGTCGGACAGGCAAACACTGAAGCTTTCTTT. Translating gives CSVGQANTEAFF. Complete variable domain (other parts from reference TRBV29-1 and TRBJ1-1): SAVISQKPSRDICQRGTSLTIQCQVDSQVTMMFWYRQQPGQSLTLIATANQGSEATYESGFVIDKFPISRPNLTFSTLTVSNMSPEDSSIYLCSVGQANTEAFFGQGTRLTVV.

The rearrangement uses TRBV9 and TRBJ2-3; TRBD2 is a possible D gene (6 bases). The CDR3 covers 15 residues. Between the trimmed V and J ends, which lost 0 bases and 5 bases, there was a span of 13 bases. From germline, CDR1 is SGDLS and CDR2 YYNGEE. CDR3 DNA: TGTGCCAGCAGCGTAGTGGAGGGAGCAAGAGATACGCAGTATTTT. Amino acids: CASSVVEGARDTQYF.

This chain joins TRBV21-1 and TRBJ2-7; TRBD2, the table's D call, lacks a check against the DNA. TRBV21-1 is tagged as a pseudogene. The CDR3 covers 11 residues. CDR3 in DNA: TGTGCCAGCAGCAACCGGTCCGAGCAGTACGTC. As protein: CASSNRSEQYV.

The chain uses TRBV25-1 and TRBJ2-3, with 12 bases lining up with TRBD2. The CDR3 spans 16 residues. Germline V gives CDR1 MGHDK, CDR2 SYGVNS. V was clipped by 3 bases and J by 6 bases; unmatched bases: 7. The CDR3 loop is CASSDPRTSGVDTQYF. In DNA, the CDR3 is TGTGCCAGCAGTGACCCAAGGACTAGCGGGGTTGATACGCAGTATTTT.

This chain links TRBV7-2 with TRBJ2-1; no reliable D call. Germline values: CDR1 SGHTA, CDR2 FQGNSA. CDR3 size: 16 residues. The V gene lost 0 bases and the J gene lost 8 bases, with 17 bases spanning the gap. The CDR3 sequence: CASSLAFGGGSYEQFF. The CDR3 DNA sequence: TGTGCCAGCAGCTTAGCGTTTGGCGGTGGGTCATATGAGCAGTTCTTC.